This passage covers 10 T cell receptor beta chains from one sample sequenced in a study of cytomegalovirus exposure and HLA in healthy donors. PCR involved 60 Vbeta and 13 Jbeta primers. Profiled with immunoSEQ multiplex PCR; TCRdb holds only in-frame clones, not every one. The profile shows about 190,000 clones, about 84% of them singletons. The specimen was PBMCs. Receptor source: a man between 45 and 60 years old in good health and CMV-seronegative.

The chain uses TRBV6-1 and TRBJ1-5, with D tentatively TRBD1 (5 bases). The CDR3 runs to 15 residues. V was cut by 6 bases and J by 3 bases, with 15 bases left in between. Germline-derived CDR1 and CDR2 are MNHNS and SASEGT. CDR3 region: CASSSAGWTNQPQHF. In DNA, the CDR3 is TGTGCCAGCAGCTCCGCAGGGTGGACCAATCAGCCCCAGCATTTT.

The V and J genes are TRBV11-2 and TRBJ2-7; possibly TRBD1 for D (5 bases). The CDR3 runs 19 residues. The V gene lost 5 bases and the J gene lost 6 bases, with 32 bases spanning the gap. Germline V gene data show CDR1 as SGHAT and CDR2 as FQNNGV. DNA of the CDR3: TGTGCCAGCAGCGGAGACCTAGGCAGGGCTGGACCTAGTGTGCGCGAGCAGTACTTC. This translates into CASSGDLGRAGPSVREQYF. Filled out from reference TRBV11-2 and TRBJ2-7, the complete variable domain reads EAGVAQSPRYKIIEKRQSVAFWCNPISGHATLYWYQQILGQGPKLLIQFQNNGVVDDSQLPKDRFSAERLKGVDSTLKIQPAKLEDSAVYLCASSGDLGRAGPSVREQYFGPGTRLTVT.

The CDR3 loop reads CAWSPTGAMAQHF. DNA of the CDR3: TGTGCCTGGAGTCCCACAGGGGCCATGGCCCAGCATTTT. This rearrangement joins TRBV30 to TRBJ1-5; 7 nucleotides line up with TRBD1. Germline lookup yields CDR1 GTSNPN and CDR2 SVGIG (reference sequence). CDR3 length: 13 amino acids. With 2 bases clipped from V and 11 bases from J, the junction kept 9 bases outside the gene matches.

This clone occurred a few times. For the CDR3, the DNA is TGTGCCAGTAGGCCGGGACTAGCGGGGGGAAATGAGCAGTTCTTC. Translated: CASRPGLAGGNEQFF. The rearrangement uses TRBV19 and TRBJ2-1, with 15 bases matching TRBD2. The CDR3 loop spans 15 amino acids. Germline values: CDR1 LNHDA, CDR2 SQIVND (reference sequence). Trimming took 6 bases from V and 7 from J; bases not matched to a gene: 4.

The rearrangement joins TRBV29-1 to TRBJ1-4; 7 bases are a match to TRBD1. The length of the CDR3 is 15 residues. Looked up from germline, CDR1 is SQVTM and CDR2 is ANQGSEA. V shed 7 bases, J shed 0 bases, and the junction held 8 bases outside the gene matches. The CDR3 DNA reads TGCAGCGCCCGCCGGGACAGAGCAACTAATGAAAAACTGTTTTTT. Its protein product is CSARRDRATNEKLFF.

Only a few counts were recorded for this clone. The V gene is TRBV7-2, the J gene TRBJ1-2, with no clear D. Germline-derived CDR1 and CDR2 are SGHTA and FQGNSA. Trimming left V 4 bases short and J 7 bases short, with 7 bases between. CDR3 length: 11 amino acids. The DNA for the CDR3 is TGTGCCAGCAGCTCCACTCGTGGCTACACCTTC. The encoded protein is CASSSTRGYTF.

The rearrangement uses TRBV18 and TRBJ1-2; D is possibly TRBD1 (6 bases). The length of the CDR3 is 14 residues. V gave up 2 bases and J gave up 4 bases, with 11 bases separating them. CDR1 KGHSH and CDR2 LQKENI come from the germline V gene. CDR3 DNA sequence: TGTGCCAGCTCACCAGACGCAGGGGTCTATGGCTACACCTTC. This encodes CASSPDAGVYGYTF.

The chain links TRBV6-6 to TRBJ2-5, with D possibly being TRBD2 (7 bases). The V end lost 6 bases, the J end lost 5 bases, and 13 bases lay between the germline ends. The CDR3 runs 13 residues. Germline CDR1 and CDR2: MNHNY and SVGAGI (reference sequence). The CDR3 spells CASRIGGGETQYF. Here the CDR3 DNA reads TGTGCCAGCAGGATAGGGGGGGGCGAGACCCAGTACTTC.

This clone was picked up one time. The chain couples TRBV2 to TRBJ1-5; D remains unclear. Germline V gene sequence: CDR1 SNHLY, CDR2 FYNNEI. The CDR3 totals 14 residues. Trimming took 5 bases from V and 0 from J, leaving 8 bases between them. CDR3: CASSSTNSNQPQHF. The CDR3 DNA reads TGTGCCAGCAGTTCCACAAATAGCAATCAGCCCCAGCATTTT.

This clone came up a few times. The V call is TRBV7-2, the J call TRBJ1-5; 8 positions match TRBD1. The V segment lost 1 base and the J segment 4 bases; nucleotides outside the gene matches: 3. Germline CDR1 is SGHTA and CDR2 is FQGNSA. The CDR3 length is 15 residues. CDR3 loop: CASSLEQGENQPQHF. In DNA form, the CDR3 reads TGTGCCAGCAGCTTAGAACAGGGGGAAAATCAGCCCCAGCATTTT.